Listed below are T cell receptor beta chains from one sample, sequenced in a study of cytomegalovirus exposure and HLA in healthy donors. Using immunoSEQ multiplex PCR, the repertoire was profiled, and TCRdb retains in-frame clones only, with some absent. Of roughly 48,000 clones listed, around 73% are singletons. Sequenced material: PBMCs. Receptor source: a woman aged 25 to 39 in good health and CMV-seronegative. Each CDR3 is given with its conserved first and last residue. The order of the fields is clone size, V gene, D gene, J gene, CDR3 DNA, CDR3 protein. The D gene is left open where the match is weak. Rows may omit the clone size; those that give it use once, few, many or a size class.

once	TRBV4-2	NA	TRBJ2-7	TGTGCCAGCAGCCAAGGTCTATACAGGGGGGGCTCCTACGAGCAGTACTTC	CASSQGLYRGGSYEQYF
NA	TRBV10-3	NA	TRBJ1-2	TGTGCCATCAGGAGGACAGTTGAGTCGTACTATGGCTACACCTTC	CAIRRTVESYYGYTF
NA	TRBV30	TRBD2	TRBJ2-3	TGTGCCTGGAGAGCTAGCGGAGTAACAGATACGCAGTATTTT	CAWRASGVTDTQYF
NA	TRBV30	NA	TRBJ2-7	TGTGCCTGGAGTCGCGGGGTTGCCACGGAGGGAACTAACGAGCAGTACTTC	CAWSRGVATEGTNEQYF
NA	TRBV4-2	TRBD1	TRBJ2-3	TGTGCCAGCAGCCACAGACAGGGAGAATCAGATACGCAGTATTTT	CASSHRQGESDTQYF
NA	TRBV7-2	TRBD2	TRBJ2-5	TGTGCCAGCACCTTACTAGCGGGAGTCCAAGAGACCCAGTACTTC	CASTLLAGVQETQYF
NA	TRBV30	NA	TRBJ2-6	TGTGCCTGGGCGGGACAGATTTTGGCAGGGGCCAACGTCCTGACTTTC	CAWAGQILAGANVLTF
few	TRBV6-6	TRBD2	TRBJ2-7	TGTGCCAGCAGCCTCACTAGCGGGGCGGACTACGAGCAGTACTTC	CASSLTSGADYEQYF
NA	TRBV7-9	NA	TRBJ1-1	TGTGCCAGCAGCTTCAACTCACCGGGGAGCGGAGCTGAAGCTTTCTTT	CASSFNSPGSGAEAFF
NA	TRBV7-8	NA	TRBJ1-5	TGTGCCAGCAGCGACTACAGGGGCAATCAGCCCCAGCATTTT	CASSDYRGNQPQHF
NA	TRBV2	TRBD1	TRBJ2-4	TGTGCCAGCAGGGGACAGGAAAACATTCAGTACTTC	CASRGQENIQYF
NA	TRBV6-4	NA	TRBJ1-2	TGTGCCAGCAATCCAGGTAGTAACTATGGCTACACCTTC	CASNPGSNYGYTF
few	TRBV6-5	TRBD1	TRBJ1-2	TGTGCCAGCAGTCCCAAGGGACAGGGGCTAGACTACACCTTC	CASSPKGQGLDYTF
few	TRBV28	TRBD1	TRBJ2-7	TGTGCCAGCAGGATACAGGGGGGCGAGCAGTACTTC	CASRIQGGEQYF
NA	TRBV30	TRBD1	TRBJ2-7	TGTGCCTTCAGTGAGGGACAGGGAATATACGAGCAGTACTTC	CAFSEGQGIYEQYF
NA	TRBV2	TRBD1	TRBJ2-1	TGTGCCACCCGCCTGGACAGGTTTAAGTTCAATGAGCAGTTCTTC	CATRLDRFKFNEQFF
NA	TRBV5-1	NA	TRBJ2-1	TGCGCCAGCAGCTTGGTGAGCCCCTACAATGAGCAGTTCTTC	CASSLVSPYNEQFF
once	TRBV2	TRBD2	TRBJ2-1	TGTGCCACCCAAGAGCGGGAGGGGTCCTACAATGAGCAGTTCTTC	CATQEREGSYNEQFF
NA	TRBV10-3	TRBD1	TRBJ1-1	TGTGCCATCAGTGAGTCGACAGGGGGCAGGAACACTGAAGCTTTCTTT	CAISESTGGRNTEAFF
NA	TRBV28	NA	TRBJ1-3	TGTGCCAGCAGTCTCACTGCACAGGGAAACACCATATATTTT	CASSLTAQGNTIYF
NA	TRBV6-1	NA	TRBJ1-1	TGTGCCAGCAGTGAGTTGGCAAACACTGAAGCTTTCTTT	CASSELANTEAFF
once	TRBV5-1	TRBD1	TRBJ1-1	TGCGCCAGCAGCCAATCAGGGACAGGGGTCACTGAAGCTTTCTTT	CASSQSGTGVTEAFF
NA	TRBV23-1	NA	TRBJ1-2	TGCGCCAGCAGCGCGACCGGGGGGCAGGGTGACTATGGCTACACCTTC	CASSATGGQGDYGYTF
NA	TRBV25-1	NA	TRBJ2-7	TGTGCCAGCGCAGGGGCCGGCGAGCAGTACTTC	CASAGAGEQYF
NA	TRBV11-2	NA	TRBJ1-1	TGTGCCAGCAGCTCTAGCAGCCCCCTGGGAAGTATGAACACTGAAGCTTTCTTT	CASSSSSPLGSMNTEAFF
NA	TRBV18	NA	TRBJ1-3	TGTGCCAGCTCACCGCCTGTGGGGGGTGGAAACACCATATATTTT	CASSPPVGGGNTIYF
NA	TRBV6-5	NA	TRBJ1-2	TGTGCCAGCGGGCGGGGCTGGGGGAATGGCTACACCTTC	CASGRGWGNGYTF
NA	TRBV30	TRBD1	TRBJ1-2	TGTGCCTGGTCCGGGACAGGCTTAGCTAACTATGGCTACACCTTC	CAWSGTGLANYGYTF
NA	TRBV19	TRBD1	TRBJ1-2	TGTGCCAGTAGTATCCTCAGGACAGGGTATGGCTACACCTTC	CASSILRTGYGYTF
NA	TRBV29-1	NA	TRBJ2-4	TGCAGCGTTGGGCAGGGGAACATTCAGTACTTC	CSVGQGNIQYF